The 15 T cell receptor beta chains below were found in one sample sequenced in a study of T cell repertoires in cytomegalovirus infection. TCRdb itself ran the reads through MiXCR, one entry per CDR3 protein. This sample has about 500,000 distinct CDR3 sequences, with about 33% found just once. What these receptors recognize is not known. Sequencing used cultured PBMCs, obtained from culture after CMV antigen stimulation. The receptors were gathered from a human donor in good health (CMV status not recorded). Some clones in this sample may be carry-over from other donors' samples.

V usage is TRBV5-1 and J usage is TRBJ2-1; weak D call: TRBD2 (5 bases). Trimming left V 1 base short and J 2 bases short, with 7 bases between. CDR3 length: 14 residues. The germline V gene has CDR1 SGHRS and CDR2 YFSETQ. The DNA for the CDR3 is TGCGCCAGCAGCTTGAGGGAGCCCTACAATGAGCAGTTCTTC. Protein product: CASSLREPYNEQFF. The whole variable domain, filled in from reference TRBV5-1 and TRBJ2-1, reads KAGVTQTPRYLIKTRGQQVTLSCSPISGHRSVSWYQQTPGQGLQFLFEYFSETQRNKGNFPGRFSGRQFSNSRSEMNVSTLELGDSALYLCASSLREPYNEQFFGPGTRLTVL.

The chain's CDR3 is CAISEGGDSYNQPQHF. CDR3 sequence (DNA): TGTGCCATCAGTGAGGGAGGGGACAGCTACAATCAGCCCCAGCATTTT. The chain recombines TRBV10-3 with TRBJ1-5; 7 nucleotides line up with TRBD1. The germline V gene encodes CDR1 ENHRY and CDR2 SYGVKD. J lost 3 bases, V lost 2 bases, and 7 bases had no gene match. CDR3 length equals 16 residues.

CDR3 amino acids: CASSAAGQGAGGYTF. Here the CDR3 DNA reads TGTGCCAGCAGTGCGGCCGGACAGGGGGCGGGAGGCTACACCTTC. The chain links TRBV6-1 to TRBJ1-2, with 11 positions matching TRBD1. Trimming cost V 4 bases and J 8 bases; bases outside gene matches: 9. The CDR3 length is 15 residues. CDR1 is MNHNS and CDR2 is SASEGT in the germline V gene.

This clonotype came up a few times. The V call is TRBV7-8, the J call TRBJ2-7; perhaps TRBD1 as D (5 bases). The CDR3 consists of 17 residues. CDR1 and CDR2 from the germline V gene are SGHVS and FQNEAQ. The V end lost 0 bases, the J end lost 2 bases, and 17 bases lay between the germline ends. CDR3 bases: TGTGCCAGCAGCTTAGCGGTATTGAGACAGCGCCCCTACGAGCAGTACGTC. Residues: CASSLAVLRQRPYEQYV.

This clonotype was detected once. The genes are TRBV19 and TRBJ2-2; 7 bases are a match to TRBD1. CDR3 length equals 18 residues. The V segment lost 0 bases and the J segment 5 bases; nucleotides outside the gene matches: 12. Germline CDR1 is LNHDA and CDR2 is SQIVND (reference sequence). The CDR3 region is CASSIDRRHARGTGELFF. CDR3 nucleotides: TGTGCCAGTAGTATAGACCGCCGACACGCCAGGGGGACCGGGGAGCTGTTTTTT.

This clonotype was detected ten times or more. This chain connects TRBV7-2 to TRBJ2-7, with D hard to call. The germline V and J ends were trimmed by 5 bases and 7 bases, with 15 bases remaining between them. The CDR3 runs to 13 residues. Germline V lookup: CDR1 SGHTA, CDR2 FQGNSA. CDR3 region: CASSAKTRLEQYF. The CDR3 nucleotides read TGTGCCAGCAGCGCGAAAACCAGGCTTGAGCAGTACTTC.

The CDR3 loop reads CASSLALGQEYEQYF. DNA for the CDR3: TGTGCCAGCAGCTTAGCACTAGGACAAGAATACGAGCAGTACTTC. The chain couples TRBV7-2 to TRBJ2-7; either TRBD1 or TRBD2 may fit D (5 bases each). This CDR3 has 15 amino acids. Germline loops: CDR1 SGHTA, CDR2 FQGNSA. Between the trimmed V and J ends, which lost 0 bases and 4 bases, there was a span of 13 bases. Looking up the rest from reference TRBV7-2 and TRBJ2-7 gives the full variable domain: GAGVSQSPSNKVTEKGKDVELRCDPISGHTALYWYRQSLGQGLEFLIYFQGNSAPDKSGLPSDRFSAERTGGSVSTLTIQRTQQEDSAVYLCASSLALGQEYEQYFGPGTRLTVT.

The table lists this clonotype with many counts. The chain joins TRBV7-2 to TRBJ2-1; 12 bases map to TRBD1. The germline V gene encodes CDR1 SGHTA and CDR2 FQGNSA. J lost 8 bases, V lost 6 bases, and 5 bases had no gene match. This CDR3 spans 14 amino acids. The CDR3: CASSRDRGRHEQFF. CDR3 bases: TGTGCCAGCAGTAGGGACAGGGGGCGGCATGAGCAGTTCTTC.

A few counts support this clonotype. This sequence joins TRBV27 and TRBJ2-1; 13 nucleotides match TRBD2. The germline V gene encodes CDR1 MNHEY and CDR2 SMNVEV (reference sequence). The CDR3 sequence is 16 residues long. Unmatched junction bases numbered 3, after V lost 1 base and J lost 6 bases. CDR3 sequence (DNA): TGTGCCAGCAGTTTATGGACTAGCGGGAGATTCAATGAGCAGTTCTTC. This codes for CASSLWTSGRFNEQFF.

This clonotype was seen ten or more times. The chain has TRBV7-2 and TRBJ2-4; TRBD2 is a possible D gene (5 bases). Trimming pared 5 bases from V and 0 bases from J, leaving 5 bases between. Germline V gene lookup returns CDR1 SGHTA and CDR2 FQGNSA. CDR3 size: 13 residues. The DNA of the CDR3 is TGTGCCAGCAGCGGACTAGCCAAAAACATTCAGTACTTC. Translation: CASSGLAKNIQYF. Complete variable domain (other parts from reference TRBV7-2 and TRBJ2-4): GAGVSQSPSNKVTEKGKDVELRCDPISGHTALYWYRQSLGQGLEFLIYFQGNSAPDKSGLPSDRFSAERTGGSVSTLTIQRTQQEDSAVYLCASSGLAKNIQYFGAGTRLSVL.

In this sample, this clonotype turned up a few times. The chain joins TRBV5-4 to TRBJ2-3; possible D gene TRBD2, 6 bases. There are 16 residues in the CDR3. The V gene's germline CDR1 is SGHNT and CDR2 YYREEE (reference sequence). V was trimmed by 2 bases and J by 2 bases, leaving 15 bases between them. The CDR3 region has the DNA TGTGCCAGCAGCTTTGGGGCGGGGACGAACACAGATACGCAGTATTTT. Protein product: CASSFGAGTNTDTQYF.

This chain connects TRBV28 to TRBJ2-5, with TRBD2 identical over 8 bases. This CDR3 contains 18 residues. Losses at the gene ends were 4 bases for V and 1 base for J; bases not matched to a gene: 14. Looked up from germline, CDR1 is MDHEN and CDR2 is SYDVKM. DNA for the CDR3: TGTGCCAGCAGTTCCAAAACCCTTAGCGGGACCCCCCAAGAGACCCAGTACTTC. This translates into CASSSKTLSGTPQETQYF.

V and J are TRBV6-2 or TRBV6-3 and TRBJ2-3; no clear D gene. The V end lost 0 bases, the J end lost 4 bases, and 8 bases lay between the germline ends. The germline V gene has CDR1 MNHEY and CDR2 SVGEGT. This CDR3 region has 14 residues. The CDR3 reads CASSYSSSADTQYF. DNA for the CDR3: TGTGCCAGCAGTTACTCGAGCTCTGCAGATACGCAGTATTTT.

This rearrangement joins TRBV5-1 to TRBJ2-2; D perhaps matches TRBD2 (5 bases). The V gene lost 6 bases and the J gene lost 0 bases, with 12 bases spanning the gap. The CDR3 runs 15 residues. Germline V gene lookup returns CDR1 SGHRS and CDR2 YFSETQ. This CDR3 reads CASTRTSSNTGELFF. DNA for the CDR3: TGCGCCAGCACCCGGACTTCCTCGAACACCGGGGAGCTGTTTTTT.

This clonotype has only a few counts. The V call is TRBV12-3 or TRBV12-4, the J call TRBJ2-1; D gene uncertain. The CDR3 is 12 amino acids. With 4 bases removed from V and 9 bases from J, the gap between germline ends came to 10 bases. CDR3 sequence: CASSYTASEQFF. The CDR3 DNA reads as TGTGCCAGCAGTTATACGGCAAGTGAGCAGTTCTTC.